A single sample gave rise to the 16 T cell receptor beta chains below, sequenced in a study of CD8+CD57+ T cells in acquired aplastic anemia (dated by TCRdb to 2016 to 2019). Sequencing took place on an Illumina HiSeq 2000. TCR beta VDJ combination and CDR3 sequence profiling used genomic DNA as the template. TCRdb handled the public reads itself, with Q25 trimming in fastp and clone calling in MiXCR, and kept productive beta chains. Each entry merges the rows of one CDR3 protein and shows their most common DNA and genes. This sample has around 210,000 distinct CDR3 sequences in its table, and 65% of those were observed once. Together, the top ten hold around 58% of the sample. Expansion of CD8+CD57+ cells had been shown by flow cytometry in the patients chosen for sequencing. The sample was sorted CD4+, CD8+, or CD8+CD57+ T cells (not recorded which) from PBMCs. Receptors were obtained from a human donor with aplastic anemia.

The V call is TRBV5-6, the J call TRBJ1-4, with a tentative D call TRBD1 (5 bases). Trimming removed 0 bases at V and 8 bases at J, with 11 bases between. From germline, CDR1 is SGHDT and CDR2 YYEEEE. This CDR3 comprises 14 residues. The CDR3 DNA reads as TGTGCCAGCAGCTTGGGGGCAGGGCACGAAAAACTGTTTTTT. This translates into CASSLGAGHEKLFF. The complete variable domain, with remaining parts taken from reference TRBV5-6 and TRBJ1-4, reads DAGVTQSPTHLIKTRGQQVTLRCSPKSGHDTVSWYQQALGQGPQFIFQYYEEEERQRGNFPDRFSGHQFPNYSSELNVNALLLGDSALYLCASSLGAGHEKLFFGSGTQLSVL.

This clonotype was observed a handful of times. The rearrangement joins TRBV19 to TRBJ1-2; D remains ambiguous. V was shortened by 5 bases and J by 9 bases, with 13 bases between the two germline ends. This CDR3 spans 12 amino acids. The germline CDR1 and CDR2 sequences are LNHDA and SQIVND (reference sequence). The CDR3: CASSPLLGSYTF. Written as DNA, the CDR3 is TGTGCCAGTAGTCCTCTCCTCGGGAGCTACACCTTC.

To note about this clonotype: A junction end diverges from the germline sequence, so it may reflect a read error. The rearrangement joins TRBV7-6 to TRBJ2-3, with a weak D call TRBD2 (5 bases). The CDR3 is made up of 15 amino acids. Per the germline V gene, CDR1 is SGHVS and CDR2 is FNYEAQ. The CDR3, as DNA: TGTGCCAGCAGAGTTGACGGACTGGCCTCAGATACGCGGTATTTT. This gives the protein CASRVDGLASDTRYF.

This clonotype was counted a few times. Here the CDR3 reads CASGTGGSYEQYF. The CDR3 DNA is TGTGCCAGCGGTACGGGAGGCTCCTACGAGCAGTACTTC. The chain links TRBV7-9 to TRBJ2-7, with 7 nucleotides matching TRBD2. This CDR3 spans 13 amino acids. Trimming cost V 8 bases and J 0 bases; bases outside gene matches: 4. Germline CDR1 reads SEHNR; CDR2 reads FQNEAQ (reference sequence).

There are a few counts of this clonotype. The V gene is TRBV29-1, the J gene TRBJ1-4; D is uncertain. This CDR3 has 12 amino acids. Germline assignment: CDR1 SQVTM and CDR2 ANQGSEA. V shed 7 bases and J shed 7 bases, with 13 bases lying between them. CDR3 DNA: TGCAGCGCCGGCGCGGCGGGTGAAAAACTGTTTTTT. Encoded protein: CSAGAAGEKLFF.

The chain joins TRBV13 to TRBJ1-2, with D perhaps matching TRBD1 (5 bases). Trimming shortened V by 5 bases and J by 6 bases, and 10 bases separated the two germline ends. Germline lookup yields CDR1 PRHDT and CDR2 FYEKMQ (reference sequence). CDR3 length equals 12 residues. The CDR3 region has the DNA TGTGCCAGCAGCCTCAGACAGCATGGCTACACCTTC. Amino acid sequence: CASSLRQHGYTF.

This clonotype was seen a few times. V usage is TRBV7-8 and J usage is TRBJ2-3; TRBD2 is a possible D gene (5 bases). Germline V gives CDR1 SGHVS, CDR2 FQNEAQ. Trimming cost V 4 bases and J 2 bases, with 10 bases left between them. The CDR3 length is 14 residues. The CDR3 DNA reads TGTGCCAGCAGCTCCGGGGTTGCCACAGATACGCAGTATTTT. Its protein is CASSSGVATDTQYF.

This clonotype was recorded once. A read error is likely, as this CDR3 ends without the conserved phenylalanine or tryptophan. The J gene is TRBJ1-2, the V gene TRBV25-1, with 7 bases matching TRBD1. This CDR3 has 15 residues. Germline V gene data show CDR1 as MGHDK and CDR2 as SYGVNS. This CDR3 reads CARSEYTKTGDGYTL. The CDR3 DNA reads TGTGCCAGAAGTGAATATACCAAAACAGGGGATGGCTACACCTTA.

This clonotype was detected ten times or more. An end of the junction differs from the germline gene, which may be a read error. The chain employs TRBV6-5 and TRBJ2-7; TRBD2 matches 7 bases. In germline, CDR1 is MNHEY, CDR2 SVGAGI. This CDR3 comprises 15 residues. The CDR3 loop reads CASRYLGGGIGEQYF. DNA for the CDR3: TGTGCCAGCAGGTACTTGGGCGGGGGAATCGGCGAGCAGTACTTC.

The V call is TRBV6-1, the J call TRBJ1-5; a possible D gene is TRBD1 (5 bases). The CDR3 has 16 residues. The V end lost 5 bases, the J end lost 2 bases, and 16 bases lay between the germline ends. Germline assignment: CDR1 MNHNS and CDR2 SASEGT. This chain's CDR3 is CASSYSRGQGNQPQHF. CDR3 coding DNA: TGTGCCAGCAGTTACTCTCGGGGCCAGGGCAATCAGCCCCAGCATTTT.

In its sample, this clonotype was seen a few times. The chain joins TRBV6-6 to TRBJ1-4; 7 nucleotides match TRBD1. Germline trimming cut 4 bases from V and 6 bases from J; bases unmatched to any gene: 5. CDR1 MNHNY and CDR2 SVGAGI come from the germline V gene (reference sequence). This CDR3 has 14 residues. Here the CDR3 reads CASSFDRDHEKLFF. DNA of the CDR3: TGTGCCAGCAGTTTTGACAGGGACCATGAAAAACTGTTTTTT.

At least ten counts were recorded for this clonotype. The chain recombines TRBV6-5 with TRBJ2-7; the D gene is possibly TRBD1 (5 bases). The CDR3 is 13 residues long. Germline CDR1 and CDR2: MNHEY and SVGAGI. V was trimmed by 2 bases and J by 5 bases, leaving 10 bases between them. Here the CDR3 reads CASSYLTGHEQYF. The CDR3 region has the DNA TGTGCCAGCAGTTACCTCACAGGCCACGAGCAGTACTTC.

The chain employs TRBV29-1 and TRBJ2-7; 9 bases map to TRBD2. Trimming at V came to 4 bases and at J to 3 bases, leaving 4 bases not matched to a gene. Germline V CDR1 and CDR2: SQVTM, ANQGSEA. The CDR3 spans 13 residues. CDR3 in DNA: TGCAGCGTTGCGCGGGAGGGCGGCTACGAGCAGTACTTC. This sequence encodes CSVAREGGYEQYF.

This clonotype has at least ten counts. The chain couples TRBV5-8 to TRBJ1-1; TRBD1 matches 11 bases. The CDR3 runs to 14 residues. Looked up from germline, CDR1 is SGHTS and CDR2 is YDEGEE. J lost 5 bases, V lost 3 bases, and 3 bases had no gene match. The CDR3 bases are TGTGCCAGCAGCTGGGGACAGGGGGGGACTGAAGCTTTCTTT. This sequence encodes CASSWGQGGTEAFF.

The V gene is TRBV10-1, the J gene TRBJ1-5, with TRBD1 matching over 7 bases. The ends lost 6 bases at V and 4 bases at J; junction bases unmatched: 9. The germline gives CDR1 WNHNN, CDR2 SYGVQD (reference sequence). This CDR3 has 15 amino acids. The DNA for the CDR3 is TGCGCCAGCAGCGCAGAGACAGGGTGGAATCAGCCCCAGCATTTT. Protein sequence: CASSAETGWNQPQHF.

V is TRBV7-2 and J is TRBJ2-6, with unresolved D. Germline CDR1 and CDR2: SGHTA and FQGNSA. The length of the CDR3 is 12 residues. Trimming stripped 5 bases from V and 14 bases from J, with 13 bases between. Here the CDR3 DNA reads TGTGCCAGCAGCCCCACCGAAGCGCTCCTGACTTTC. Protein product: CASSPTEALLTF. Supplemented by reference TRBV7-2 and TRBJ2-6, the full variable domain reads GAGVSQSPSNKVTEKGKDVELRCDPISGHTALYWYRQSLGQGLEFLIYFQGNSAPDKSGLPSDRFSAERTGGSVSTLTIQRTQQEDSAVYLCASSPTEALLTFGAGSRLTVL.